Listed here are 19 T cell receptor beta chains from one sample, sequenced in a study of T-cell reconstitution after alpha-beta-depleted transplantation in children. Unique molecular identifiers featured in how the TCRbeta library was prepared. A single record per CDR3 protein comes from TCRdb applying MiXCR to the PCR reads. The sample carries about 190,000 distinct CDR3 sequences, roughly 7.5% recorded once. The sequences come from PBMCs from the stem cell graft donor, collected from the stem cell graft. These receptors were collected from a human donor who donated a stem cell graft to a child with Wiskott-Aldrich syndrome.

This clonotype was recorded many times. This chain uses TRBV6-2 or TRBV6-3 with TRBJ2-1; 11 nucleotides match TRBD2. The junction had 9 bases not matched to a gene; V was cut back by 4 bases and J by 4 bases. The CDR3 consists of 17 residues. Germline assignment: CDR1 MNHEY and CDR2 SVGEGT. In DNA, the CDR3 is TGTGCCAGCAGTTCCGACGCACTAGCGGGAGCGTACAATGAGCAGTTCTTC. Translation gives CASSSDALAGAYNEQFF.

This clonotype came up many times. The V gene is TRBV6-1, the J gene TRBJ2-5; D might be TRBD1 or TRBD2, each matching 5 bases. Germline V gene sequence: CDR1 MNHNS, CDR2 SASEGT. The CDR3 totals 14 residues. The germline V and J ends were trimmed by 6 bases and 3 bases, with 14 bases remaining between them. The CDR3 protein is CASSLGGGKETQYF. In DNA, the CDR3 is TGTGCCAGCAGCCTCGGTGGGGGAAAAGAGACCCAGTACTTC.

At least ten counts were recorded for this clonotype. This sequence joins TRBV6-1 and TRBJ2-7; TRBD2 is a possible D gene (6 bases). The CDR3 consists of 12 residues. Germline values: CDR1 MNHNS, CDR2 SASEGT. The CDR3 loop reads CATRRGSYEQYF. In nucleotides, the CDR3 is TGTGCGACACGGAGGGGCTCCTACGAGCAGTACTTC.

This clonotype was detected ten times or more. The chain recombines TRBV20-1 with TRBJ1-5, with TRBD1 identical over 7 bases. The CDR3 contains 14 residues. V shed 6 bases, J shed 4 bases, and the junction held 9 bases outside the gene matches. CDR1 is DFQATT and CDR2 is SNEGSKA in the germline V gene (reference sequence). CDR3 amino acids: CSAMPGTENQPQHF. DNA of the CDR3: TGCAGTGCCATGCCCGGGACAGAAAATCAGCCCCAGCATTTT.

This chain's CDR3 is CASSFTGGSYNEQFF. The CDR3, as DNA: TGCGCCAGCAGCTTCACGGGAGGGAGCTACAATGAGCAGTTCTTC. The rearrangement joins TRBV5-1 to TRBJ2-1, with 8 nucleotides matching TRBD2. CDR1 and CDR2 from the germline V gene are SGHRS and YFSETQ. V gave up 2 bases and J gave up 3 bases; unmatched junction bases: 4. CDR3 length equals 15 residues.

This clonotype occurred a few times. The chain combines TRBV28 with TRBJ2-4, with TRBD1 matching 9 bases. Germline lookup yields CDR1 MDHEN and CDR2 SYDVKM. The trim removed 6 bases at V and 2 bases at J, leaving 5 bases unmatched. This CDR3 comprises 15 residues. CDR3: CASRGTGSSKNIQYF. For the CDR3, the DNA is TGTGCCAGCAGGGGGACAGGGAGTTCCAAAAACATTCAGTACTTC.

This clonotype was counted a few times. The V gene is TRBV5-1, the J gene TRBJ1-1; weak D call: TRBD1 (6 bases). Trimming removed 2 bases from V and 5 bases from J, with 25 bases in between. The CDR3 extends over 18 amino acids. Germline loops: CDR1 SGHRS, CDR2 YFSETQ. The chain's CDR3 is CASSFQSFTGTLGTEAFF. In DNA form, the CDR3 reads TGCGCCAGCAGCTTTCAATCATTCACAGGGACCTTGGGAACTGAAGCTTTCTTT. Based on the CDR3 plus reference TRBV5-1 and TRBJ1-1, the full variable domain is KAGVTQTPRYLIKTRGQQVTLSCSPISGHRSVSWYQQTPGQGLQFLFEYFSETQRNKGNFPGRFSGRQFSNSRSEMNVSTLELGDSALYLCASSFQSFTGTLGTEAFFGQGTRLTVV.

This clonotype appeared many times. The genes are TRBV5-5 and TRBJ1-2; no clear D. CDR1 and CDR2 from the germline V gene are SGHKS and YYEKEE (reference sequence). The CDR3 totals 13 residues. V was trimmed by 0 bases and J by 2 bases, leaving 5 bases between them. The CDR3 loop reads CASSLGLNYGYTF. In nucleotides, the CDR3 is TGTGCCAGCAGCTTGGGGCTGAACTATGGCTACACCTTC.

This clonotype has a count of ten or more. The chain combines TRBV20-1 with TRBJ2-6; tentatively, D is TRBD1 (6 bases). Looked up from germline, CDR1 is DFQATT and CDR2 is SNEGSKA (reference sequence). The V end was cut by 1 base, the J end by 2 bases, with 12 bases between. The CDR3 contains 16 residues. CDR3: CSARVNRAAGANVLTF. CDR3 sequence (DNA): TGCAGTGCTAGAGTCAACAGGGCGGCTGGGGCCAACGTCCTGACTTTC.

In this sample, this clonotype turned up a few times. The V and J genes are TRBV5-1 and TRBJ2-6, with 9 bases aligning to TRBD1. Trimming cost V 1 base and J 1 base; bases outside gene matches: 3. This CDR3 region has 17 residues. In germline, CDR1 is SGHRS, CDR2 YFSETQ. The CDR3 nucleotides read TGCGCCAGCAGCTTGCGACAGGGGGTTTCTGGGGCCAACGTCCTGACTTTC. The encoded protein is CASSLRQGVSGANVLTF. The entire variable domain, with the rest obtained from reference TRBV5-1 and TRBJ2-6, is as follows: KAGVTQTPRYLIKTRGQQVTLSCSPISGHRSVSWYQQTPGQGLQFLFEYFSETQRNKGNFPGRFSGRQFSNSRSEMNVSTLELGDSALYLCASSLRQGVSGANVLTFGAGSRLTVL.

This clonotype was seen at least ten times. The genes are TRBV29-1 and TRBJ2-1, with D maybe TRBD2 (5 bases). Deletions cut 1 base from V and 7 bases from J, with 14 bases between. The CDR3 totals 14 residues. CDR1 SQVTM and CDR2 ANQGSEA come from the germline V gene. The CDR3 bases are TGCAGCGTTGAAGCTGACTACCCTCGGAATGAGCAGTTCTTC. This codes for CSVEADYPRNEQFF.

This clonotype was detected many times. V and J are TRBV6-2 or TRBV6-3 and TRBJ2-7, with D hard to call. V dropped 7 bases and J dropped 1 base, with 17 bases sitting between them. CDR1 is MNHEY and CDR2 is SVGEGT in the germline V gene. CDR3 length equals 15 residues. CDR3: CASTLARTDSYEQYF. The CDR3 DNA reads TGTGCCAGCACCCTTGCCAGGACCGATTCCTACGAGCAGTACTTC.

This clonotype occurred many times. This chain links TRBV12-3 or TRBV12-4 with TRBJ2-2; TRBD1 aligns across 8 bases. There are 15 residues in the CDR3. V lost 4 bases and J lost 1; bases outside the gene matches: 2. CDR3 coding DNA: TGTGCCAGCAGTTCAGGACAGGGGAACACCGGGGAGCTGTTTTTT. Residues: CASSSGQGNTGELFF.

The chain links TRBV30 to TRBJ2-1, with unresolved D. The V gene's germline CDR1 is GTSNPN and CDR2 SVGIG (reference sequence). V gave up 5 bases and J gave up 8 bases, with 16 bases separating them. The CDR3 totals 13 residues. CDR3 sequence (DNA): TGTGCCTGGGGAAGTGGGTTTTCGGATGAGCAGTTCTTC. Protein: CAWGSGFSDEQFF.

This clonotype has at least ten counts. The chain is built from TRBV7-2 and TRBJ1-5; no definite D call. V was pared by 2 bases and J by 5 bases, with 7 bases between. From germline, CDR1 is SGHTA and CDR2 FQGNSA. CDR3 length equals 13 residues. CDR3 coding DNA: TGTGCCAGCAGCTTACTTGAAGATCAGCCCCAGCATTTT. Amino acid sequence: CASSLLEDQPQHF.

The chain carries TRBV13 and TRBJ2-5; 15 bases agree with TRBD2. Germline V lookup: CDR1 PRHDT, CDR2 FYEKMQ (reference sequence). The J segment lost 4 bases and the V segment lost 8 bases, leaving 14 bases of the junction unmatched. The length of the CDR3 is 18 residues. CDR3 DNA: TGTGCCAGCTGCCCTGCGGGACTAGCGGGGGGTGGAGGAGAGACCCAGTACTTC. Translating gives CASCPAGLAGGGGETQYF.

This clonotype was seen repeatedly, ten times or more. The V call is TRBV6-5, the J call TRBJ1-5; weak D call: TRBD1 (5 bases). V shed 4 bases and J shed 4 bases, with 11 bases lying between them. Germline CDR1 reads MNHEY; CDR2 reads SVGAGI. CDR3 length: 14 residues. The CDR3: CASSLGPSNQPQHF. The DNA of the CDR3 is TGTGCCAGCAGTTTGGGACCGTCAAATCAGCCCCAGCATTTT.

This clonotype was counted many times. This chain connects TRBV18 to TRBJ2-3; 9 bases agree with TRBD1. The CDR3 consists of 16 residues. CDR1 KGHSH and CDR2 LQKENI come from the germline V gene. V gave up 2 bases and J gave up 0 bases; unmatched junction bases: 3. CDR3 amino acids: CASSPMGQGSTDTQYF. CDR3 in DNA: TGTGCCAGCTCACCAATGGGACAGGGAAGCACAGATACGCAGTATTTT. Variable domain in full (rest from reference TRBV18 and TRBJ2-3): NAGVMQNPRHLVRRRGQEARLRCSPMKGHSHVYWYRQLPEEGLKFMVYLQKENIIDESGMPKERFSAEFPKEGPSILRIQQVVRGDSAAYFCASSPMGQGSTDTQYFGPGTRLTVL.

In its sample, this clonotype was seen many times. CDR3 bases: TGCGCCAGCAGCCCAGGGCCTACTTACGAGCAGTACTTC. Protein sequence: CASSPGPTYEQYF. The chain has TRBV5-1 and TRBJ2-7; D might be TRBD1 (5 bases). The V end was cut by 4 bases, the J end by 4 bases, with 12 bases between. The CDR3 has 13 residues. Germline V gene data show CDR1 as SGHRS and CDR2 as YFSETQ.